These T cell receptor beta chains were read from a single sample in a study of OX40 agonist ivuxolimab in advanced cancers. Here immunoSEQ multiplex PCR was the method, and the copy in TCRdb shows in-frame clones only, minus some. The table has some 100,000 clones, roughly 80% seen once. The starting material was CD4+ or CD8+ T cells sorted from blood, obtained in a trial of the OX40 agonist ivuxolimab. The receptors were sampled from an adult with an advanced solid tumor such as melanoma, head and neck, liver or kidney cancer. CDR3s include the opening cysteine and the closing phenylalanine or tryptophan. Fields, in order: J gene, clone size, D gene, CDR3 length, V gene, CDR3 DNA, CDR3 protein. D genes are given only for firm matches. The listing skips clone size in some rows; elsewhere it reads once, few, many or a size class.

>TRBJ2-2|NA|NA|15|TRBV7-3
TGTGCCAGCAGACCCGGGACATCGAACACCGGGGAGCTGTTTTTT
CASRPGTSNTGELFF
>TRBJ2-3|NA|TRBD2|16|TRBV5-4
TGTGCCAGCAGCCATCGGGGCGGGGGTTTCCCAGATACGCAGTATTTT
CASSHRGGGFPDTQYF
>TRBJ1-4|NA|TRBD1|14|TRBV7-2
TGTGCCAGCAGCCAAACAGGGGTGGATGAAAAACTGTTTTTT
CASSQTGVDEKLFF
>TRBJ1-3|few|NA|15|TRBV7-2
TGTGCCAGCAGCCCACAGAATTTCGGTGGAAACACCATATATTTT
CASSPQNFGGNTIYF
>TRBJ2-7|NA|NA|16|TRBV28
TGTGCCAGCAGCCCGGAGGGGCGGGGAAGCTCCTACGAGCAGTACTTC
CASSPEGRGSSYEQYF
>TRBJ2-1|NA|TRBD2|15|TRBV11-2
TGTGCCAGCAGCCCGGCTAGCGGGGGGGCCGATGAGCAGTTCTTC
CASSPASGGADEQFF
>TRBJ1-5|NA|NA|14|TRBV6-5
TGTGCCAGCGGCGGACAGCGCCACAATCAGCCCCAGCATTTT
CASGGQRHNQPQHF
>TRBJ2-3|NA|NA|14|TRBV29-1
TGCAGCGTTGAAGGAGGGGGGGTAGGAGATACGCAGTATTTT
CSVEGGGVGDTQYF
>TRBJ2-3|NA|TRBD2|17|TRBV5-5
TGTGCCAGCAGCTTGTCTGGGCCGGGGGGGCCCAGAGATACGCAGTATTTT
CASSLSGPGGPRDTQYF
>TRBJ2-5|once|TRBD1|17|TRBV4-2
TGTGCCAGCAGCCCTACTGGGACAGGGGGCAATGAAGAGACCCAGTACTTC
CASSPTGTGGNEETQYF
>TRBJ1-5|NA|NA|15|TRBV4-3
TGCGCCAGCAGCCAAGGGGGAACAGGGAGTCAGCCCCAGCATTTT
CASSQGGTGSQPQHF
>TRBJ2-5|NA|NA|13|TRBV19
TGTGCCAGTAGTATAAGGCAGGCCGGGACCCAGTACTTC
CASSIRQAGTQYF
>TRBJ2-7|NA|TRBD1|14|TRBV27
TGTGCCAGCTCCCGGGACAGGGGAAACTACGAGCAGTACTTC
CASSRDRGNYEQYF
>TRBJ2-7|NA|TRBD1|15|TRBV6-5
TGTGCCAGCAGACCCGGGACAGGGGCAAGCTACGAGCAGTACTTC
CASRPGTGASYEQYF
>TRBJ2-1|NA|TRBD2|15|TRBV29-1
TGCAGCGTAACCGGGACTAGCGGGGGGGTAGATGAGCAGTTCTTC
CSVTGTSGGVDEQFF
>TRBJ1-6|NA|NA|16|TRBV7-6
TGTGCCAGCAGCCCAAGCCAGAGCTCCTATAATTCACCCCTCCACTTT
CASSPSQSSYNSPLHF
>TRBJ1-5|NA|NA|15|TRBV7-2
TGTGCCAGCAGCTTAGGGCGGGCAGGCTATCAGCCCCAGCATTTT
CASSLGRAGYQPQHF
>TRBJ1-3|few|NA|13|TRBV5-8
TGTGCCAGCAGCTTAGAAGCGAGAAACACCATATATTTT
CASSLEARNTIYF